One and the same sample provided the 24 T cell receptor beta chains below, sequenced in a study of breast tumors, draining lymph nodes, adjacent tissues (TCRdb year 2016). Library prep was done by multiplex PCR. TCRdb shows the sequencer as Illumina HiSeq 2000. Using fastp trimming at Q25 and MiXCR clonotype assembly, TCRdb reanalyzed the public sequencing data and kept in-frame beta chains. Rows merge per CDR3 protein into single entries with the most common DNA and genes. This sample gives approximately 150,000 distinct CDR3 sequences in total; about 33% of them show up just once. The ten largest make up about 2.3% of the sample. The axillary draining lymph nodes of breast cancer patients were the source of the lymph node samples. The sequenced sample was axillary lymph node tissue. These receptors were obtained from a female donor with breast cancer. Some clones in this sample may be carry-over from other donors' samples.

The CDR3 DNA sequence: TGTGCCAGCAGTGCTTCGGGGTCGATCACTGAAGCTTTCTTT. Encoded protein: CASSASGSITEAFF. This chain links TRBV2 with TRBJ1-1, with D hard to call. The V end was cut by 4 bases, the J end by 4 bases, with 13 bases between. Germline values: CDR1 SNHLY, CDR2 FYNNEI. The CDR3 sequence is 14 residues long.

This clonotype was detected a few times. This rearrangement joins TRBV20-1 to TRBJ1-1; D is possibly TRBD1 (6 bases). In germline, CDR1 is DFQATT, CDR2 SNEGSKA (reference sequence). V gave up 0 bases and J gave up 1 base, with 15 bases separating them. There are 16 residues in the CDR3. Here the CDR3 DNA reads TGCAGTGCTAGAGATCCTAGAGGGGGGAGGAACACTGAAGCTTTCTTT. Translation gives CSARDPRGGRNTEAFF.

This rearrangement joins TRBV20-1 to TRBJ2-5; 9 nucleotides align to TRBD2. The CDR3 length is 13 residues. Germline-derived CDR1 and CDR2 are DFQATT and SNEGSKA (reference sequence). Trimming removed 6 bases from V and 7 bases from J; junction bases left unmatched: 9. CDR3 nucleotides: TGCAGTGCGACCCCTAGCGGGGACGGGACCCAGTACTTC. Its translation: CSATPSGDGTQYF.

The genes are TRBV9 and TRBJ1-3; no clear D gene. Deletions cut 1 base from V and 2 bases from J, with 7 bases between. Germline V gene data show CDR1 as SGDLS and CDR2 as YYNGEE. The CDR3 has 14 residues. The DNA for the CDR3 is TGTGCCAGCAGCGTATGGGGTGCTGGAAACACCATATATTTT. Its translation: CASSVWGAGNTIYF.

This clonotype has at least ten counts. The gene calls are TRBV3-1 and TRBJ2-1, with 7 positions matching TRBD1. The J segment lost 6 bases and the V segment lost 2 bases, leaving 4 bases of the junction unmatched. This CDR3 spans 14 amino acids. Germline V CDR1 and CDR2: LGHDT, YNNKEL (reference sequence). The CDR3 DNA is TGTGCCAGCAGCCAAATCGACAGGGCCAATGAGCAGTTCTTC. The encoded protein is CASSQIDRANEQFF.

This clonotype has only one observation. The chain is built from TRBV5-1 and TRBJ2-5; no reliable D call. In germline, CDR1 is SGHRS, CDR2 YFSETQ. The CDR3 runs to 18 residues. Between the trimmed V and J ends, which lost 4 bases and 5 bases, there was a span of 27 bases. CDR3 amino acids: CASSPKSRTHLGFETQYF. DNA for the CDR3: TGCGCCAGCAGCCCTAAATCCAGAACGCACCTGGGCTTTGAGACCCAGTACTTC. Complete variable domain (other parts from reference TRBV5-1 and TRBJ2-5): KAGVTQTPRYLIKTRGQQVTLSCSPISGHRSVSWYQQTPGQGLQFLFEYFSETQRNKGNFPGRFSGRQFSNSRSEMNVSTLELGDSALYLCASSPKSRTHLGFETQYFGPGTRLLVL.

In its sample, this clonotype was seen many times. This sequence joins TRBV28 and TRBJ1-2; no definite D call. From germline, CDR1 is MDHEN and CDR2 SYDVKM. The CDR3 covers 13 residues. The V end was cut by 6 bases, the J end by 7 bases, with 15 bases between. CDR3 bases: TGTGCCAGCAGGCTGAACAGCGCTATTGGCTACACCTTC. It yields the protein CASRLNSAIGYTF.

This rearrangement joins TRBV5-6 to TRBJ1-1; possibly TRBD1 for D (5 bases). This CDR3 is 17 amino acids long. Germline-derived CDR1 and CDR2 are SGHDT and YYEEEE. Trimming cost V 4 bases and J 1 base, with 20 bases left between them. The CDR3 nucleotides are TGTGCCAGCAGCCCCTCGAGGCAGGGTTACGGGAACACTGAAGCTTTCTTT. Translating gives CASSPSRQGYGNTEAFF.

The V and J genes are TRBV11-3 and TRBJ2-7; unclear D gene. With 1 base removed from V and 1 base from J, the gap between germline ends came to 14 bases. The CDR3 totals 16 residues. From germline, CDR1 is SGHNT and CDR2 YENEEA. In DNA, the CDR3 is TGTGCCAGCAGCTTAGGTTTGGCGTACCCTTCCTACGAGCAGTACTTC. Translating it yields CASSLGLAYPSYEQYF.

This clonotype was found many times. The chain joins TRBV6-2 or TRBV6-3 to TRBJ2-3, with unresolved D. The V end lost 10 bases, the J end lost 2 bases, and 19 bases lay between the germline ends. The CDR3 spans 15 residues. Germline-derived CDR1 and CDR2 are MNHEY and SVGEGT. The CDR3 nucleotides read TGTGCCACGCAACCAGGACGGACCGACACAGATACGCAGTATTTT. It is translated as CATQPGRTDTDTQYF.

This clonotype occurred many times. The CDR3 DNA sequence: TGTGCCAGCAGACCCAGGACAGGGCTTTCCTACGAGCAGTACTTC. Translating gives CASRPRTGLSYEQYF. The chain employs TRBV6-1 and TRBJ2-7; 8 bases match TRBD1. The ends lost 6 bases at V and 1 base at J; junction bases unmatched: 8. CDR1 MNHNS and CDR2 SASEGT come from the germline V gene. The CDR3 length is 15 residues.

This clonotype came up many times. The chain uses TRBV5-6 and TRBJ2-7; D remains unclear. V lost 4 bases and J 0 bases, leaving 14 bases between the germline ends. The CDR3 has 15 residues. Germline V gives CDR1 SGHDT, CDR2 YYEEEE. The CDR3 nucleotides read TGTGCCAGCAGCCCCCCGTCGCAGAGCTCCTACGAGCAGTACTTC. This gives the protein CASSPPSQSSYEQYF.

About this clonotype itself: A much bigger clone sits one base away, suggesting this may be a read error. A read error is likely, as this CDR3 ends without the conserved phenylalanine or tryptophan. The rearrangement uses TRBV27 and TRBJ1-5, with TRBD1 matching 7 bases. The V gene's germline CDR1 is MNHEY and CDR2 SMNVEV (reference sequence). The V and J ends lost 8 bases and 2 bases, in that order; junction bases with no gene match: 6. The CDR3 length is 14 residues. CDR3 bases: TGTGCCAGCGCGGGGACAGCCCGCAATCAGCCCCAGCATTCT. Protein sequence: CASAGTARNQPQHS.

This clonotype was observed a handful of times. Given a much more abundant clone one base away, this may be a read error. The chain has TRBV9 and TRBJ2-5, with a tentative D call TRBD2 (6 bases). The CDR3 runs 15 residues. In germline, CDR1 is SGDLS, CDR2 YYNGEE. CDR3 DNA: TGTGCCAGCAGCGCGAGCGGGCTCAAACAAGAGACCCCGTACTTC. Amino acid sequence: CASSASGLKQETPYF.

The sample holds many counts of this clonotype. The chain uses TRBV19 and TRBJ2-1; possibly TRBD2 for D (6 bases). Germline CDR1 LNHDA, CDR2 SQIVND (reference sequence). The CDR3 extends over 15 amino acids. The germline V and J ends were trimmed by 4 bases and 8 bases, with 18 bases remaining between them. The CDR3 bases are TGTGCCAGTAGTAACCCGGGACTCCCTGTAGATGAGCAGTTCTTC. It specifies CASSNPGLPVDEQFF.

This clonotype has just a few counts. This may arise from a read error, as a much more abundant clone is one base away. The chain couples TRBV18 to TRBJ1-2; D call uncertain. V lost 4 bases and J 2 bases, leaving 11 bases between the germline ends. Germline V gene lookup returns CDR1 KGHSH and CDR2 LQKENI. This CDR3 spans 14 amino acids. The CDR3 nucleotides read TGTGCCAGCTCACGCGCGGCAGACAACTATGGCTACACCTTC. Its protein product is CASSRAADNYGYTF.

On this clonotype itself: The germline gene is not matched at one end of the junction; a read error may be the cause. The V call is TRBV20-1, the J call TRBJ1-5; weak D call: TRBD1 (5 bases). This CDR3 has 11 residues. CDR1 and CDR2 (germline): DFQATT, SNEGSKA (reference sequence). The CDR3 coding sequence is TGCAGTGCCATTCAGGGCCAGCCCCAGCTCTTT. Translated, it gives CSAIQGQPQLF.

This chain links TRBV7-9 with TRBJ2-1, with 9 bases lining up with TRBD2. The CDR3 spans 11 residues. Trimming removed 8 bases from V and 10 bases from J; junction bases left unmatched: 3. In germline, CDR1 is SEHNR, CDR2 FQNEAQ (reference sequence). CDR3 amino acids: CASVAGDEQFF. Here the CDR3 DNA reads TGTGCCAGCGTAGCGGGGGACGAGCAGTTCTTC.

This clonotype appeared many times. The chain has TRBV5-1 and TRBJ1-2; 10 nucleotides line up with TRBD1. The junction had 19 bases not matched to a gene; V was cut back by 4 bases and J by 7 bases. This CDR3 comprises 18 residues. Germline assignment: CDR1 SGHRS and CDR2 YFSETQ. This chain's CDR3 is CASSPMYTDRGKWSGYTF. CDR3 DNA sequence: TGCGCCAGCAGCCCGATGTATACGGACAGGGGGAAATGGAGTGGCTACACCTTC.

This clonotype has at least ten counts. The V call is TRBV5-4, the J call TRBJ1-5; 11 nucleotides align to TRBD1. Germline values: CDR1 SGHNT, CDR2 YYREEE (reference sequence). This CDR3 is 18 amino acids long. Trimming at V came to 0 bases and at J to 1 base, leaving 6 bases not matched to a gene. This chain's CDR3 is CASSLGGQGASSNQPQHF. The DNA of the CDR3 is TGTGCCAGCAGCTTGGGAGGACAGGGGGCTTCGAGCAATCAGCCCCAGCATTTT.

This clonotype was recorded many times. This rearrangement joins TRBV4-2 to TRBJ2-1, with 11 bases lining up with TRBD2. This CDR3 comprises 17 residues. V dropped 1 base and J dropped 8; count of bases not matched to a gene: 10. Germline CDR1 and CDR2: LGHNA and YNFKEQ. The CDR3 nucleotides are TGTGCCAGCAGCCAAGGAGTAGCGGGGGGGGAGGGGTATGAGCAGTTCTTC. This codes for CASSQGVAGGEGYEQFF.

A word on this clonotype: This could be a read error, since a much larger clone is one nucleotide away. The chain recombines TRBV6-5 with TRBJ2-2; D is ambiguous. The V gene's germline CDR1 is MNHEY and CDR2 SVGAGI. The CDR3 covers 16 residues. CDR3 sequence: CASSHSRRTNTGELFF. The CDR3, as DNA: TGTGCCAGCAGTCACTCACGGCGGACGAACACCGGGGAGCTGTTTTTT.

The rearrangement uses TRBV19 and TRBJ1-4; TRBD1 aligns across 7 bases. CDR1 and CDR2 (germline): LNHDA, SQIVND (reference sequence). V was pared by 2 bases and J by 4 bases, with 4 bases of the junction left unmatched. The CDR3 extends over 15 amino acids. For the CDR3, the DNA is TGTGCCAGTAGTATAACAGGGGCGTTTAATGAAAAACTGTTTTTT. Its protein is CASSITGAFNEKLFF.

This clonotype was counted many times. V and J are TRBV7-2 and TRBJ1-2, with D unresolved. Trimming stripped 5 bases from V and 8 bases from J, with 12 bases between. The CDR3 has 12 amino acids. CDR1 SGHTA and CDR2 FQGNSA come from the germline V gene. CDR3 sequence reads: CASSADRGGYTF. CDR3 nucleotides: TGTGCCAGCAGCGCCGACCGTGGGGGCTACACCTTC.